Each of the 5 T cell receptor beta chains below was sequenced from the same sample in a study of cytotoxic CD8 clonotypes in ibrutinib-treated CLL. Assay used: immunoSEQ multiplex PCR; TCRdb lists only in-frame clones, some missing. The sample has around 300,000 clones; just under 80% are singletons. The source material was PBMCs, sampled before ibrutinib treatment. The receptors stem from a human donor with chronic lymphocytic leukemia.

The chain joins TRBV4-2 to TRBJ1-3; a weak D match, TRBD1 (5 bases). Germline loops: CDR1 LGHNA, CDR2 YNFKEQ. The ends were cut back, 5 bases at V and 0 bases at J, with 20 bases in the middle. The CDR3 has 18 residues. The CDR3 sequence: CASSLGAAGSSSGNTIYF. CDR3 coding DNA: TGTGCCAGCAGCTTAGGGGCAGCGGGGTCCTCCTCTGGAAACACCATATATTTT.

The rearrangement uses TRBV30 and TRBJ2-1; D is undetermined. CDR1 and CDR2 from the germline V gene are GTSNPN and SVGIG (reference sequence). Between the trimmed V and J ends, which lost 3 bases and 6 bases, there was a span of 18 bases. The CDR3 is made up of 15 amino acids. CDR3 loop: CAWSVGPQPFNEQFF. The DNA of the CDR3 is TGTGCCTGGAGCGTAGGACCCCAGCCGTTCAATGAGCAGTTCTTC.

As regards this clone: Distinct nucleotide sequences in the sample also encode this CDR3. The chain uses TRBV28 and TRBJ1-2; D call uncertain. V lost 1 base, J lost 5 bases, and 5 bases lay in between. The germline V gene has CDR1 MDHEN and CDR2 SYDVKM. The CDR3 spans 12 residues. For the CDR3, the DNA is TGTGCCAGCAGTTTATCGGGATATGGCTACACCTTC. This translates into CASSLSGYGYTF.

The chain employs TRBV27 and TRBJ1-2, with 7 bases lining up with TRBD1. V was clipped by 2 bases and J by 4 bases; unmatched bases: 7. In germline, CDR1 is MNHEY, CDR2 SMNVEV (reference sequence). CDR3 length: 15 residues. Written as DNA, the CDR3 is TGTGCCAGCAGTTTAGATTTGACAGGGCCCTATGGCTACACCTTC. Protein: CASSLDLTGPYGYTF.

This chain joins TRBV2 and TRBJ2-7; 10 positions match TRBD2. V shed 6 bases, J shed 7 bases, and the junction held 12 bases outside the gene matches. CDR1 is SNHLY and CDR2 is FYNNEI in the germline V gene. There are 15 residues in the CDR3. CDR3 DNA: TGTGCCAGCAGAGGACCTAGCGGGAGTCCTCATGAGCAGTACTTC. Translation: CASRGPSGSPHEQYF.